This entry concerns a single TCR beta chain. This receptor's antigen is unknown. Qualities for individual bases were not recorded, and no much larger clone is one base off. There are 16 amino acids in the CDR3, from cysteine to phenylalanine inclusive. The sequence is cut down to CDR3 DNA, 48 bases in frame from base 1. V and J are trimmed by 0 bases and 2 bases, and the gene matches miss 4 bases of the junction. CDR1 and CDR2 were assigned from the germline V gene as SGHTA and FQGNSA. The time point label for this specimen denotes: blood from clinic visit 5 months post-surgery; TSC patient then seizure free. The surgery cases showing the highest brain T cell transcript signatures were chosen for TCR beta chain sequencing of brain tissue and, when available, of blood. Prior to surgery, the patients had been treated with at least one anti-epileptic drug. TCR-sequenced patients were children with drug-resistant epilepsy due to tuberous sclerosis complex, focal cortical dysplasia, Rasmussen encephalitis or hemimegalencephaly. Bulk genomic DNA was extracted from unsorted brain tissue and whole blood with the Monarch genomic DNA purification kit.

This specimen belongs to a study of brain T cells in children with intractable seizures (dated by TCRdb to about 2021). For context, the study as a whole: Resected brain tissue from about 48 pediatric epilepsy surgery cases was initially screened for immune gene transcripts with a NanoString immunology panel. Among the approximately twelve selected surgery cases, pre-surgery blood was additionally sequenced for eight, leaving four cases with brain tissue only.

The immunoSEQ assay was applied to genomic DNA to generate the TCR beta chain sequences. The authors processed their data as follows. Any CDR3 sequence that did not begin with the conserved framework cysteine at position 104 was removed by hand. To get clonality, the normalized Shannon's Diversity Index was subtracted from one, giving values from 0 (maximal diversity) to 1 (oligoclonal). Chi-squared comparison-of-proportions tests assessed whether the same CDR3 differed in frequency between samples, such as brain versus blood. Public clonotypes were identified by searching immuneACCESS, and similarity to known antiviral clonotypes was assessed with the VDJdb browser. Here the immuneACCESS table is served through TCRdb, limited to in-frame sequences with V and J called. Missing clones are a known gap in these copies; in checked studies unresolved V genes cover under half, and the rest lacks a known reason. V and J calls and clone size are given by that table; D and trimming were obtained from the DNA. Here the sample has about 340,000 clones; approximately 93% occur a single time. 5% to 7% of the sample lies in the top ten.

Study-wide findings and limitations: Viral specificity was inferred solely from CDR3 sequence similarity, and the HCMV serostatus of the patients was not known. Because sequencing depth was different between pre-surgery and post-surgery blood, clones absent from the pre-surgery sample may reflect undersampling.

The starting material was peripheral blood, obtained 4 to 6 months after surgery. The clonotype comes from a boy under three years old with tuberous sclerosis and intractable seizures. The sequence links TRBV7-2 to TRBJ2-1, with 7 central nucleotides matching TRBD2. The CDR3 amino acid sequence is: CASSLAAGRAYNEQFF. Here is the DNA: TGTGCCAGCAGCTTAGCGGCAGGGAGGGCCTACAATGAGCAGTTCTTC.